The 25 T cell receptor beta chains below come from one sample, sequenced in a study of blood T cell repertoires in COVID-19. Assay: immunoSEQ multiplex PCR; the TCRdb copy retains only in-frame clones and omits some. The sample contains about 70,000 clones, about 88% of which appear only once. The sample taken for sequencing was peripheral blood. These receptor sequences come from a man aged 50 to 59 with acute or convalescent COVID-19.

The chain recombines TRBV27 with TRBJ2-3, with TRBD2 matching over 8 bases. The germline gives CDR1 MNHEY, CDR2 SMNVEV (reference sequence). Germline trimming cut 3 bases from V and 4 bases from J; bases unmatched to any gene: 15. This CDR3 has 18 residues. CDR3 in amino acids: CASSFRYSGTRISDTQYF. The CDR3 DNA follows: TGTGCCAGCAGTTTCCGTTACTCCGGGACTAGGATCTCAGATACGCAGTATTTT.

The J gene is TRBJ1-4, the V gene TRBV6-2 or TRBV6-3; tentatively, D is TRBD1 (6 bases). The CDR3 extends over 13 amino acids. In germline, CDR1 is MNHEY, CDR2 SVGEGT. The V and J ends lost 5 bases and 5 bases respectively, with 9 bases between them. The CDR3 DNA is TGTGCCAGCAGTACCGGGACAAATGAAAAACTGTTTTTT. Translation gives CASSTGTNEKLFF.

This chain's CDR3 is CASSFRGAVGNTIYF. Written as DNA, the CDR3 is TGTGCCAGCAGTTTTCGGGGGGCTGTTGGAAACACCATATATTTT. This rearrangement joins TRBV28 to TRBJ1-3, with a possible D match to TRBD1 (6 bases). Deletions cut 3 bases from V and 3 bases from J, with 12 bases between. The germline gives CDR1 MDHEN, CDR2 SYDVKM. The CDR3 is made up of 15 amino acids.

The chain recombines TRBV28 with TRBJ1-2; D ambiguous. This CDR3 contains 12 residues. The ends were cut back, 6 bases at V and 3 bases at J, with 8 bases in the middle. Germline V lookup: CDR1 MDHEN, CDR2 SYDVKM. CDR3 amino acids: CASSRVDYGYTF. CDR3 nucleotides: TGTGCCAGCAGCCGAGTGGACTATGGCTACACCTTC.

The sample holds one count of this clone. This chain joins TRBV28 and TRBJ1-2, with TRBD1 as a possible D gene (6 bases). This CDR3 spans 13 amino acids. Germline CDR1 is MDHEN and CDR2 is SYDVKM. V lost 4 bases and J 4 bases, leaving 10 bases between the germline ends. The CDR3 DNA follows: TGTGCCAGCAGTTCTACAGGGATCTATGGCTACACCTTC. The encoded protein is CASSSTGIYGYTF.

This clone was seen just once. The chain employs TRBV12-3 or TRBV12-4 and TRBJ2-5; D is possibly TRBD1 (6 bases). The CDR3 loop spans 13 amino acids. V was pared by 6 bases and J by 5 bases, with 13 bases between. The CDR3 here is CASRPTGQETQYF. Here the CDR3 DNA reads TGTGCCAGCAGACCGACAGGTCAGGAGACCCAGTACTTC.

This chain links TRBV9 with TRBJ2-1; D possibly corresponds to TRBD1 (5 bases). Trimming cost V 1 base and J 0 bases, with 11 bases left between them. This CDR3 region has 16 residues. Germline assignment: CDR1 SGDLS and CDR2 YYNGEE. The CDR3 loop is CASSVLGDASYNEQFF. CDR3 nucleotide sequence: TGTGCCAGCAGCGTATTAGGGGATGCCTCCTACAATGAGCAGTTCTTC.

The rearrangement uses TRBV6-2 or TRBV6-3 and TRBJ1-2; D call uncertain. Germline V gives CDR1 MNHEY, CDR2 SVGEGT. The CDR3 has 12 amino acids. The ends were cut back, 4 bases at V and 3 bases at J, with 6 bases in the middle. CDR3 sequence (DNA): TGTGCCAGCAGTTTCAGTTACTATGGCTACACCTTC. Amino acid sequence: CASSFSYYGYTF.

This clone was seen only once. The chain joins TRBV6-5 to TRBJ1-6; the match to TRBD1 covers 7 bases. This CDR3 has 14 residues. V lost 7 bases, J lost 7 bases, and 7 bases stayed unmatched. The germline V gene encodes CDR1 MNHEY and CDR2 SVGAGI. As DNA, the CDR3 is TGTGCCAGCACCGCGACAGGGATCAATTCACCCCTCCACTTT. Its translation: CASTATGINSPLHF.

This chain joins TRBV5-4 and TRBJ1-4, with TRBD1 matching 7 bases. The germline CDR1 and CDR2 sequences are SGHNT and YYREEE (reference sequence). V shed 0 bases and J 13 bases; nucleotides not matched to a gene: 3. CDR3 length: 12 amino acids. This CDR3 reads CASSLGTGGLFF. The CDR3, as DNA: TGTGCCAGCAGCTTGGGGACAGGAGGACTGTTTTTT.

The chain is built from TRBV28 and TRBJ2-3, with unresolved D. Deletions cut 3 bases from V and 0 bases from J, with 10 bases between. The CDR3 is made up of 15 amino acids. Per germline, CDR1 MDHEN and CDR2 SYDVKM. The CDR3 reads CASSFISFSTDTQYF. The CDR3 DNA is TGTGCCAGCAGTTTTATAAGCTTTAGCACAGATACGCAGTATTTT.

The gene calls are TRBV11-2 and TRBJ1-3, with D perhaps matching TRBD1 (6 bases). The V gene's germline CDR1 is SGHAT and CDR2 FQNNGV. Trimming took 5 bases from V and 4 from J, leaving 6 bases between them. The CDR3 totals 12 residues. The CDR3 sequence: CASSDRGNTIYF. The DNA of the CDR3 is TGTGCCAGCAGCGACAGGGGAAACACCATATATTTT.

The J gene is TRBJ2-7, the V gene TRBV11-2; D unresolved. The CDR3 is 11 amino acids. Germline CDR1 reads SGHAT; CDR2 reads FQNNGV. Trimming cost V 4 bases and J 3 bases, with 4 bases left between them. CDR3 region: CASSSLYEQYV. CDR3 in DNA: TGTGCCAGCAGCTCACTCTACGAGCAGTACGTC.

This chain joins TRBV6-1 and TRBJ1-2, with D possibly being TRBD1 (5 bases). The CDR3 extends over 15 amino acids. Germline CDR1 is MNHNS and CDR2 is SASEGT. V was pared by 1 base and J by 7 bases, with 16 bases between. CDR3 sequence reads: CASSEDARGYGGYTF. The CDR3 bases are TGTGCCAGCAGTGAAGATGCCCGGGGGTACGGTGGCTACACCTTC.

The genes are TRBV18 and TRBJ2-3; D remains ambiguous. Germline assignment: CDR1 KGHSH and CDR2 LQKENI. The CDR3 runs 14 residues. The ends were cut back, 4 bases at V and 2 bases at J, with 10 bases in the middle. The CDR3 reads CASSRSTPTDTQYF. In nucleotides, the CDR3 is TGTGCCAGCTCACGTTCGACTCCCACAGATACGCAGTATTTT.

The chain has TRBV2 and TRBJ1-1; D may be TRBD1 (5 bases). The CDR3 sequence is 17 residues long. Germline assignment: CDR1 SNHLY and CDR2 FYNNEI. V was shortened by 0 bases and J by 5 bases, with 19 bases between the two germline ends. This CDR3 reads CASSEAGGAGGRTEAFF. The CDR3 DNA reads as TGTGCCAGCAGTGAAGCGGGGGGTGCTGGAGGGCGGACTGAAGCTTTCTTT.

V usage is TRBV5-1 and J usage is TRBJ2-1; 9 positions match TRBD1. Germline-derived CDR1 and CDR2 are SGHRS and YFSETQ. V gave up 4 bases and J gave up 6 bases; unmatched junction bases: 11. The CDR3 spans 16 residues. CDR3 sequence reads: CASSVTFRDRVNEQFF. The DNA of the CDR3 is TGCGCCAGCAGCGTAACGTTCCGGGACAGGGTCAATGAGCAGTTCTTC.

The genes are TRBV6-2 or TRBV6-3 and TRBJ2-1; 10 bases are shared with TRBD1. The length of the CDR3 is 15 residues. Germline values: CDR1 MNHEY, CDR2 SVGEGT. V was clipped by 2 bases and J by 4 bases; unmatched bases: 2. CDR3 nucleotide sequence: TGTGCCAGCAGTTACCGGGACAGGGGTTACAATGAGCAGTTCTTC. Translation gives CASSYRDRGYNEQFF.

The chain carries TRBV28 and TRBJ2-2, with D tentatively TRBD2 (6 bases). V lost 2 bases and J lost 4, with 11 bases in between. Germline CDR1 MDHEN, CDR2 SYDVKM. The CDR3 is 15 residues long. In nucleotides, the CDR3 is TGTGCCAGCAGTTTAAGTTTGGAGGGCACCGGGGAGCTGTTTTTT. Its protein is CASSLSLEGTGELFF.

The chain combines TRBV19 with TRBJ1-1; 8 bases align to TRBD1. This CDR3 has 13 amino acids. Germline loops: CDR1 LNHDA, CDR2 SQIVND (reference sequence). Trimming removed 4 bases from V and 6 bases from J; junction bases left unmatched: 4. CDR3 loop: CASSTQGAAEAFF. Here the CDR3 DNA reads TGTGCCAGTAGTACTCAGGGGGCCGCTGAAGCTTTCTTT.

The V and J genes are TRBV28 and TRBJ2-7; D unresolved. The germline V gene encodes CDR1 MDHEN and CDR2 SYDVKM. The V and J ends lost 8 bases and 7 bases respectively, with 21 bases between them. The CDR3 runs 14 residues. The CDR3 sequence is CASDLGTGLGEQYF. As DNA, the CDR3 is TGTGCCAGCGATTTGGGTACCGGCCTCGGGGAGCAGTACTTC.

The chain couples TRBV6-5 to TRBJ2-7, with 7 bases that match TRBD1. The germline V gene has CDR1 MNHEY and CDR2 SVGAGI. Trimming at V came to 6 bases and at J to 6 bases, leaving 14 bases not matched to a gene. The CDR3 spans 15 residues. CDR3 loop: CASRRRQGGLLEQYF. Written as DNA, the CDR3 is TGTGCCAGCAGACGAAGACAGGGTGGATTGCTCGAGCAGTACTTC.

Here the CDR3 DNA reads TGTGCCAGCAGTTCACCGACAGGGATCGGCCAAGAGACCCAGTACTTC. Encoded protein: CASSSPTGIGQETQYF. The V and J genes are TRBV28 and TRBJ2-5; 7 nucleotides line up with TRBD1. Per germline, CDR1 MDHEN and CDR2 SYDVKM. The CDR3 has 16 amino acids. V lost 4 bases and J lost 1; bases outside the gene matches: 9. Based on the CDR3 plus reference TRBV28 and TRBJ2-5, the full variable domain is DVKVTQSSRYLVKRTGEKVFLECVQDMDHENMFWYRQDPGLGLRLIYFSYDVKMKEKGDIPEGYSVSREKKERFSLILESASTNQTSMYLCASSSPTGIGQETQYFGPGTRLLVL.

This clone was seen a handful of times. The chain combines TRBV11-2 with TRBJ2-4, with D possibly matching TRBD2 (7 bases). This CDR3 contains 18 residues. Trimming removed 5 bases at V and 6 bases at J, with 26 bases between. Germline V lookup: CDR1 SGHAT, CDR2 FQNNGV. Written as DNA, the CDR3 is TGTGCCAGCAGCCAAATACGGGGCGCGGGGGCCCCGCGAAACATTCAGTACTTC. This gives the protein CASSQIRGAGAPRNIQYF.

The DNA of the CDR3 is TGTGCCAGCGCGGGGACAGGGGTTAATGAAAAACTGTTTTTT. It translates to CASAGTGVNEKLFF. The chain recombines TRBV27 with TRBJ1-4; 10 bases match TRBD1. The CDR3 is 14 amino acids. Germline assignment: CDR1 MNHEY and CDR2 SMNVEV (reference sequence). The trim removed 8 bases at V and 4 bases at J, leaving 4 bases unmatched. Using reference TRBV27 and TRBJ1-4 for the parts outside the CDR3, the full variable domain is EAQVTQNPRYLITVTGKKLTVTCSQNMNHEYMSWYRQDPGLGLRQIYYSMNVEVTDKGDVPEGYKVSRKEKRNFPLILESPSPNQTSLYFCASAGTGVNEKLFFGSGTQLSVL.